A single TCR beta chain is shown here with its context. One junction end does not reproduce the germline sequence, and a read error may be involved. The assay was immunoSEQ multiplex PCR, and TCRdb's table has in-frame clones only and misses some. The sample yields 140,000 or so clones, about 87% seen once. This sample is drawn from a study of blood T cell repertoires in COVID-19. Study-wide context: Acute and convalescent COVID-19 specimens originated in the United States, Italy and Spain.

The germline gives CDR1 MNHEY, CDR2 SVGAGI. The CDR3 extends over 15 amino acids. The chain recombines TRBV6-5 with TRBJ1-4, with a tentative D call TRBD1 (6 bases). The sample consisted of peripheral blood. This TCR was sampled from an elderly woman with acute or convalescent COVID-19. CDR3 sequence: CASSYGGAANEKLLF. The CDR3, as DNA: TGTGCCAGCAGTTACGGGGGGGCCGCTAATGAAAAACTGCTTTTT.